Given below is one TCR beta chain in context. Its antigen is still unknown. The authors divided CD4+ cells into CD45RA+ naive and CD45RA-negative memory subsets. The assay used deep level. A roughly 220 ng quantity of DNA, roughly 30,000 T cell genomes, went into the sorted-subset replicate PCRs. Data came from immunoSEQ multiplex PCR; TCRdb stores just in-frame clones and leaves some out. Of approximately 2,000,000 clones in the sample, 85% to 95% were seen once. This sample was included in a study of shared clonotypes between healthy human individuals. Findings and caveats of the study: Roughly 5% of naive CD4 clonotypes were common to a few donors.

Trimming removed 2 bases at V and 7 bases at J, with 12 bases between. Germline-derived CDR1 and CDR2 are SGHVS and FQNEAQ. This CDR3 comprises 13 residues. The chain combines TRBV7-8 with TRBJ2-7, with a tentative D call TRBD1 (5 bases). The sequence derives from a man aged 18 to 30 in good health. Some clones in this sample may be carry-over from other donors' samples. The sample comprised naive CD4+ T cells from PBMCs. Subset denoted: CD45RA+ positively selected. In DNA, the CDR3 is TGTGCCAGCAGCTTACTTCAGGGTGTGGAGCAGTACTTC. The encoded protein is CASSLLQGVEQYF.